Listed below are T cell receptor beta chains from one sample, sequenced in a study of blood T cells in healthy people across ages. From the 5' RACE reads, TCRdb called clonotypes with MiXCR, one entry per CDR3 protein. The table has some 1.5 million distinct CDR3 sequences, 28% seen once. The sample consisted of blood. These receptors were collected from a woman aged 30 to 39 in good health. Each CDR3 is given with its conserved first and last residue. A D gene is named only where the DNA matches it firmly. Size is stated for part of the rows, as once, few or many counts, or as a class when the clone is expanded.

D: TRBD2; J: TRBJ2-3; V: TRBV6-5; length: 16; size: -; DNA: TGTGCCAGCAGTTACTCGACTAGCGGGGGGACAGATACGCAGTATTTT; CDR3: CASSYSTSGGTDTQYF
D: TRBD1; J: TRBJ1-3; V: TRBV7-9; length: 17; size: -; DNA: TGTGCCAGCAGCGCCAACACCGGGACAGGGGCCGGAAACACCATATATTTT; CDR3: CASSANTGTGAGNTIYF
D: -; J: TRBJ1-2; V: TRBV9; length: 13; size: few; DNA: TGTGCCAGCAGCGACCCAAGGTTGGGCGGCTACACCTTC; CDR3: CASSDPRLGGYTF
D: TRBD1; J: TRBJ1-2; V: TRBV10-3; length: 14; size: few; DNA: TGTGCCGCCCAGGGGACAGGGGCAGGCTATGGCTACACCTTC; CDR3: CAAQGTGAGYGYTF
D: -; J: TRBJ2-1; V: TRBV9; length: 15; size: -; DNA: TGTGCCAGCAGCGTAGCGGTAGGGGGATACAATGGGCAGTTCTTC; CDR3: CASSVAVGGYNGQFF
D: -; J: TRBJ2-3; V: TRBV5-6; length: 17; size: few; DNA: TGTGCCAGCAGCTTGGACGGACAGTTAACACGAACAGATACGCAGTATTTT; CDR3: CASSLDGQLTRTDTQYF
D: -; J: TRBJ2-3; V: TRBV7-6; length: 15; size: -; DNA: TGTGCCAGCAGCTCCCGAAGGGCTAGCGCAGATACGCAGTATTTT; CDR3: CASSSRRASADTQYF
D: TRBD2; J: TRBJ2-3; V: TRBV4-3; length: 19; size: -; DNA: TGCGCCAGCAGCCAAGATGGGCGTAGGGCTAGCGGTAGCACAGATACGCAGTATTTT; CDR3: CASSQDGRRASGSTDTQYF
D: TRBD1; J: TRBJ2-5; V: TRBV5-1; length: 15; size: -; DNA: TGCGCCAGCAGCTTCGGACAGGGGCTCAACAATGAGCAGTACTTC; CDR3: CASSFGQGLNNEQYF
D: TRBD2; J: TRBJ2-2; V: TRBV6-1; length: 18; size: -; DNA: TGTGCCAGCAGTCCGCCTTCGGGAGCAGCGGGAGTTCACGGGGAGCTGTTTTTT; CDR3: CASSPPSGAAGVHGELFF
D: -; J: TRBJ2-7; V: TRBV15; length: 12; size: -; DNA: TGTGCCACTACTAGTGGGGGGTACGAGCAGTACTTC; CDR3: CATTSGGYEQYF
D: -; J: TRBJ1-4; V: TRBV12-3/TRBV12-4; length: 15; size: once; DNA: TGTGCCAGCAGTTTTGGGTGGCCCAGACCCGAAAAACTGTTTTTT; CDR3: CASSFGWPRPEKLFF
D: -; J: TRBJ2-6; V: TRBV4-1; length: 18; size: many; DNA: TGCGCCAGCAGCCAAGTATCAGGGGAGAAACGGAGGGCCAACGTCCTGACTTTC; CDR3: CASSQVSGEKRRANVLTF
D: -; J: TRBJ2-7; V: TRBV12-3/TRBV12-4; length: 13; size: -; DNA: TGTGCCAGCAGCCCTCCCGGAACCTGCGAGCAGTACTTC; CDR3: CASSPPGTCEQYF
D: -; J: TRBJ2-2; V: TRBV5-1; length: 17; size: once; DNA: TGCGCCAGCAGCTTATCGTCAGGGCCCCCACGCACCGGGGAGCGGTTTTTT; CDR3: CASSLSSGPPRTGERFF
D: -; J: TRBJ1-1; V: TRBV5-1; length: 14; size: -; DNA: TGCGCCAGCAGCTTGGACGACCGGAACACTGAAGCTTTCTTT; CDR3: CASSLDDRNTEAFF
D: -; J: TRBJ2-3; V: TRBV20-1; length: 16; size: many; DNA: TGCAGTGCACTGGGGGGCTGGGAGGGGAGCACAGATACGCAGTATTTT; CDR3: CSALGGWEGSTDTQYF
D: TRBD2; J: TRBJ2-1; V: TRBV2; length: 15; size: many; DNA: TGTGCCAGCAGTGACCTAGCGGGGTTTTACAATGAGCAGTTCTTC; CDR3: CASSDLAGFYNEQFF
D: -; J: TRBJ1-5; V: TRBV6-2/TRBV6-3; length: 15; size: few; DNA: TGTGCCAGCAGACTAAACACAGGGTTAAATCAGCCCCAGCATTTT; CDR3: CASRLNTGLNQPQHF
D: -; J: TRBJ1-2; V: TRBV5-1; length: 14; size: -; DNA: TGCGCCAGCAACGGAGGGGTATCTGACTATGGCTACACCTTC; CDR3: CASNGGVSDYGYTF
D: -; J: TRBJ2-1; V: TRBV6-5; length: 15; size: -; DNA: TGTGCCGGCAGTTACTCGAGTGTCAGTCACAATGAGCAGTTCTTC; CDR3: CAGSYSSVSHNEQFF
D: -; J: TRBJ2-7; V: TRBV27; length: 14; size: many; DNA: TGTGCCAGCAGTTTATTGGGCAAACAGTACGAGCAGTACTTC; CDR3: CASSLLGKQYEQYF
D: TRBD1; J: TRBJ2-7; V: TRBV11-2; length: 14; size: few; DNA: TGTGCCAACAGACCTGACAGGGGGTCTAAAGAGCAGTACTTC; CDR3: CANRPDRGSKEQYF
D: -; J: TRBJ2-1; V: TRBV12-3/TRBV12-4; length: 13; size: few; DNA: TGTGCCAGCAGTTCCCGGGGCTTGTTCGGGCAGTTCTTC; CDR3: CASSSRGLFGQFF
D: -; J: TRBJ2-2; V: TRBV5-1; length: 16; size: -; DNA: TGCGCCAGCACCAGAGGAAACTACCGTAGCCCTGAGGAGCTGTTTTTT; CDR3: CASTRGNYRSPEELFF
D: TRBD1; J: TRBJ1-2; V: TRBV4-1; length: 15; size: -; DNA: TGCGCCAGCAGCCGGGTCAGGACAGGGGAATATGGCTACACCTTC; CDR3: CASSRVRTGEYGYTF
D: TRBD1; J: TRBJ1-2; V: TRBV24-1; length: 13; size: -; DNA: TGTGCCACCAGGGGGGACAGGGGGCATGGCTACACCTTC; CDR3: CATRGDRGHGYTF